The source of this TCR beta chain is a study of PD-1 blockade in mismatch repair-deficient tumors. About the research overall: Enrolled about 2013-2016, patients had progressing, pretreated mismatch repair-deficient cancers of over nine types.

All patients were mismatch repair deficient, assessed by either PCR or immunohistochemistry. The TCR-sequenced patients were three responders to pembrolizumab. A word on this clone: The antigen is unknown.

Some clones are missing from TCRdb's copy, which holds only in-frame ones; the method was immunoSEQ multiplex PCR. The sample includes tens of thousands of clones, roughly 80% seen only once; the top ten take just over 2.5%. Study-wide results and limits: Tumor-resident clones, often undetectable pretreatment in blood, expanded then contracted after pembrolizumab.

The CDR3 is 10 amino acids. Germline lookup yields CDR1 GTSNPN and CDR2 SVGIG (reference sequence). Trimming stripped 5 bases from V and 9 bases from J, with 8 bases between. The material sequenced was peripheral blood, taken 12 weeks after starting pembrolizumab. The TCR was taken from an adult with mismatch repair-deficient cancer. The rearrangement joins TRBV30 to TRBJ2-1; D possibly corresponds to TRBD2 (6 bases). This chain's CDR3 is CAWGRREQFF. As DNA, the CDR3 is TGTGCCTGGGGGAGGCGTGAGCAGTTCTTC.